Listed below are T cell receptor beta chains from one sample, sequenced in a study of early T cells in non-severe SARS-CoV-2 infection. TCRdb fed the 5' RACE reads into MiXCR, producing one record per CDR3 protein. The table shows more than 95,000 distinct CDR3 sequences, with roughly 17% occurring only once. The specimen sequenced was whole blood. These receptors were obtained from an adult who was a healthcare worker with PCR-confirmed SARS-CoV-2 infection or an uninfected control (not recorded which). Each CDR3 is given with its conserved first and last residue. A D gene is named only where the DNA matches it firmly.

D gene | V gene | CDR3 protein
NA | TRBV28 | CATRKPGTVGNTIYF
NA | TRBV9 | CASSVEGWIGDIQYF
NA | TRBV10-3 | CAISGNQGGGYTF
TRBD1 | TRBV27 | CASSLGTGPGQPQHF
NA | TRBV7-2 | CASSLMVRETQYF
TRBD2 | TRBV4-3 | CASSQAFGLAVEEQYF
NA | TRBV9 | CASSVESGTTDTQYF
NA | TRBV6-2/TRBV6-3 | CASNPFRQGKYEQYF
TRBD2 | TRBV2 | CASSEGLAAKGYEQYF
NA | TRBV12-3/TRBV12-4 | CASTSIRDISSTDTQYF
TRBD2 | TRBV2 | CASRQLAGNTGELFF
NA | TRBV28 | CASKATHNTGELFF
NA | TRBV7-2 | CASSIPGFFGYTF
NA | TRBV25-1 | CASSESIGFSGNTIYF
NA | TRBV19 | CASRSPRGEQYF
TRBD1 | TRBV11-2 | CASIKGTGTMNTEAFF
TRBD1 | TRBV2 | CASSAYDGTGDYNEQFF
NA | TRBV21-1 | CASSKDRGRSGANVLTF
NA | TRBV6-1 | CASSDYWTEAFF
NA | TRBV11-2 | CASSLVRSTNEKLFF
TRBD2 | TRBV4-3 | CASSQARQREGQSYNEQFF
NA | TRBV19 | CATSGLYSNQPQHF
NA | TRBV14 | CASSLNSGGTEAFF
TRBD2 | TRBV7-9 | CASSRTREGINTGELFF
TRBD1 | TRBV15 | CATSGGQGEPEAFF
NA | TRBV28 | CASSPSWAASSNQPQHF
NA | TRBV24-1 | CATSDSGHTQYF
TRBD1 | TRBV5-1 | CASSEMRQGRVAPLHF
NA | TRBV20-1 | CSASPPGDQETQYF
NA | TRBV10-3 | CAISEPRTGGTNEKLFF
NA | TRBV28 | CASRAGPLGGYTF
TRBD1 | TRBV7-2 | CASSPRTGAKGVGEQFF
NA | TRBV7-2 | CASSYSSGQSNTEAFF
NA | TRBV6-2/TRBV6-3 | CASILAGTGELFF
NA | TRBV29-1 | CSVATDWNTEAFF
TRBD2 | TRBV4-2 | CASSQAGGKTTYEQYF
NA | TRBV20-1 | CSAGRTDPDSGNQPQHF
NA | TRBV18 | CASSGQRNRNTEAFF
TRBD2 | TRBV20-1 | CSASGLADTDTQYF
TRBD2 | TRBV12-3/TRBV12-4 | CASRQAGTSGPKGELFF
NA | TRBV12-3/TRBV12-4 | CASSLNGASQFF
NA | TRBV23-1 | CASSQSWRRADTQYF
TRBD2 | TRBV5-4 | CASSKLAGGPDEQYF
NA | TRBV12-3/TRBV12-4 | CASSLSSREGNQPQHF
NA | TRBV6-2/TRBV6-3 | CASSYPTVNTEAFF
NA | TRBV7-2 | CASSLNTGYSGELFF
NA | TRBV28 | CASSFAPHTEAFF
NA | TRBV15 | CATSREGRWGFF
TRBD2 | TRBV29-1 | CSVKTSGIEQYF
NA | TRBV7-2 | CASSFSGANTEAFF
NA | TRBV20-1 | CSASRSSSGNTIYF
NA | TRBV29-1 | CSVQAEGQPQHF